This T cell receptor (beta chain) was recovered during a study of shared clonotypes between healthy human individuals. Turning to the study itself: Contributing individuals were a couple of females and a few males aged 18 to 49. Whole-study results and caveats: Among donors, clonotype sharing was expected to be affected by sequencing depth. The represented genetic and exposure-history diversity was limited by the small number of donors.

This CDR3 is 16 amino acids long. Germline-derived CDR1 and CDR2 are SNHLY and FYNNEI. V lost 5 bases and J lost 5, with 22 bases in between. Terminally differentiated effector memory CD45RA+ cells were left out of the naive CD8 fraction, which was CD45RO-negative and positively selected for CCR7. Worth noting for this clone: Its specificity is not known.

Deep was the level used in running the assay. Method: immunoSEQ multiplex PCR; TCRdb's copy keeps in-frame clones and lacks some. Of around 2,000,000 clones in the sample, about 93% were seen once. Sample: naive CD8+ T cells from PBMCs. The chain joins TRBV2 to TRBJ2-7; maybe TRBD2 (6 bases). The receptor was derived from a man aged 18-30 years in good health. Some clones in this sample may be carry-over from other donors' samples. This CDR3 reads CASSFPPASVRDEQYF. The CDR3 DNA reads as TGTGCCAGCAGTTTTCCCCCCGCTAGCGTGAGGGACGAGCAGTACTTC.